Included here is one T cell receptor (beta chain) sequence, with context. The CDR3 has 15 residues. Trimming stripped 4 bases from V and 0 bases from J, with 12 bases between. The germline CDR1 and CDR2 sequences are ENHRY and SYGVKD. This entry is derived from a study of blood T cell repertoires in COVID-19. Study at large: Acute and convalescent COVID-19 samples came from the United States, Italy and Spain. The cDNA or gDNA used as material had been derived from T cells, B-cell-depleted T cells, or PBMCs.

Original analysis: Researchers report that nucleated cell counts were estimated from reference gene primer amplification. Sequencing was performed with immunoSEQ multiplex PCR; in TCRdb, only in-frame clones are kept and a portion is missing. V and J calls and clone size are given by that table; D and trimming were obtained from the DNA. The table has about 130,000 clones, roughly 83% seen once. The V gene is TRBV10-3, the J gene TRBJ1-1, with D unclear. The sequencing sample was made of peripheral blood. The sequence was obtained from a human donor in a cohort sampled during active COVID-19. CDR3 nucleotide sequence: TGTGCCATCAGTGGTTCATTTTCCATGAACACTGAAGCTTTCTTT. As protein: CAISGSFSMNTEAFF.